This TCR beta chain was recovered during a study of post-analysis software for immune sequencing data. Study as a whole: Relapsing-remitting, secondary progressive and progressive-relapsing multiple sclerosis courses were included. Study outcomes and limitations: Five or six TRBV segments, TRBV5-6, TRBV5-1 and TRBV20-1 among them, were found more frequent in patients than controls. Controls significantly exceeded multiple sclerosis patients in normalized Chao1 diversity. When the samples were clustered directly with F measure, those that had been prepared in the same batch showed strong co-clustering.

CDR3 length: 14 amino acids. Germline V CDR1 and CDR2: SGHNT, YENEEA. Trimming removed 3 bases at V and 6 bases at J, with 14 bases between. TCR beta libraries were prepared from cDNA with unique molecular identifiers. T cells numbering about 0.9 to 11 million gave rise to 400,000 to 550,000 cDNA molecules. Each CDR3 protein gets one entry after TCRdb re-called the PCR reads with MiXCR. The repertoire holds hundreds of thousands of distinct CDR3 sequences, with 30% to 45% as singletons. This clonotype was picked up many times. What it recognizes is unknown. This sequence originates from a girl aged 10-17 years with multiple sclerosis. Sequencing was carried out using blood. The chain recombines TRBV11-3 with TRBJ1-2; D gene uncertain. The CDR3 nucleotides are TGTGCCAGCAGCTTGCCGGTGATTCCGGATGGCTACACCTTC. Translated: CASSLPVIPDGYTF.